Listed below are T cell receptor beta chains from one sample, sequenced in a study of blood T cell repertoires in COVID-19. Sequenced by immunoSEQ multiplex PCR; TCRdb stores in-frame clones only, minus some. The table has 190,000 or so clones, roughly 89% seen once. The sequenced sample was peripheral blood. These receptors originate from a woman between 18 and 30 years old who had recovered from COVID-19. The conserved cysteine and the conserved F or W are not part of the CDR3 here. Each record gives: clone size, V gene, D gene, CDR3 protein. The D gene is left open where the match is weak. Some rows have no size entry. The others give once, few or many, or a class for an expanded clone.

NA,TRBV7-2,NA,ASSSYRPLREKLF
NA,TRBV7-2,TRBD2,ASSSGGTPDTQY
NA,TRBV12-3/TRBV12-4,NA,ASSLAPLEGYT
few,TRBV6-5,NA,ASSYSAGLYNEQF
NA,TRBV6-6,NA,ASSYQINEQF
NA,TRBV29-1,NA,SVEGPGSGNTIY
NA,TRBV5-6,TRBD1,ASRQGAWTEAF
NA,TRBV5-1,NA,ASSTQTANYGYT
NA,TRBV7-3,NA,ASSFSSGELF
NA,TRBV27,TRBD1,ASSSRDRVLDGELF
NA,TRBV5-1,NA,ASSFIGGDPGDEKLF
NA,TRBV7-2,NA,ASSLGLGSYNEQF
NA,TRBV6-2/TRBV6-3,TRBD2,ASSRLAQYNEQF
NA,TRBV7-2,TRBD1,ASGDSYNEQF
NA,TRBV9,NA,ASSLEGVIYTDTQY
once,TRBV6-5,NA,ASSYSTRQPYGYT
NA,TRBV4-1,TRBD1,ASSQSPGQGSTNEKLF
NA,TRBV7-9,TRBD1,ASSLGYRGLVDTQY
NA,TRBV29-1,TRBD2,SVDPRGGF
NA,TRBV6-5,NA,ASSPTGNSYNEQF
NA,TRBV19,TRBD1,ASSGTGSYNEQF
NA,TRBV20-1,NA,SASGAISGANVLT
NA,TRBV7-6,TRBD1,ASSPLLDRENGYT
NA,TRBV6-2/TRBV6-3,NA,ASSFSVEPRIYNSPLH
NA,TRBV29-1,NA,SVRVDYGYT
NA,TRBV6-2/TRBV6-3,NA,ASSSGGNSYEQY